These T cell receptor beta chains were read from a single sample in a study of regulatory T cells in long-lasting Graves disease. TCRdb fed the multiplex PCR reads into MiXCR, producing one record per CDR3 protein. The table records 350,000 to 500,000 distinct CDR3 sequences, around 15% of them present only once. These same records also appear under a second study, on T cells in Graves' hyperthyroidism and ophthalmopathy.

The sequences come from peripheral blood mononuclear cells (PBMCs), collected at new diagnosis, from a patient treated with antithyroid drugs. All receptors derive from a woman in her fifties or sixties with Graves disease. Both conserved end residues are part of each CDR3. Each record gives: V gene, clone size, J gene, D gene, CDR3 protein, CDR3 DNA. A D gene is named only where the DNA matches it firmly. Part of the rows lack a size; the others show once, few, many or a class for expanded clones.

v_gene: TRBV6-1
abundance: many
j_gene: TRBJ2-2
d_gene: -
CDR3aa: CASTFKLSTGELFF
CDR3nt: TGTGCCAGCACCTTTAAACTGAGCACCGGGGAGCTGTTTTTT

v_gene: TRBV11-2
abundance: -
j_gene: TRBJ2-2
d_gene: TRBD2
CDR3aa: CASSQPTSGAPNTGELFF
CDR3nt: TGTGCCAGCAGCCAACCGACTAGCGGGGCCCCGAACACCGGGGAGCTGTTTTTT

v_gene: TRBV7-2
abundance: many
j_gene: TRBJ1-2
d_gene: -
CDR3aa: CASSSTGPYGYTF
CDR3nt: TGTGCCAGCAGCTCAACAGGACCCTATGGCTACACCTTC

v_gene: TRBV5-1
abundance: -
j_gene: TRBJ2-3
d_gene: -
CDR3aa: CASSLESGTDTQYF
CDR3nt: TGCGCCAGCAGCTTGGAGAGTGGCACAGATACGCAGTATTTT

v_gene: TRBV5-1
abundance: -
j_gene: TRBJ2-7
d_gene: TRBD2
CDR3aa: CASSTGTTEGEQYF
CDR3nt: TGCGCCAGCAGCACCGGGACTACGGAAGGCGAGCAGTACTTC

v_gene: TRBV13
abundance: -
j_gene: TRBJ2-3
d_gene: TRBD2
CDR3aa: CASSQPAGARSTDTQYF
CDR3nt: TGTGCCAGCAGCCAACCCGCGGGAGCCAGAAGCACAGATACGCAGTATTTT

v_gene: TRBV19
abundance: -
j_gene: TRBJ1-2
d_gene: TRBD1
CDR3aa: CASSTRGRGGYTF
CDR3nt: TGTGCCAGTAGTACCAGGGGGCGCGGGGGCTACACCTTC

v_gene: TRBV20-1
abundance: -
j_gene: TRBJ2-1
d_gene: TRBD2
CDR3aa: CSAVSGTYNEQFF
CDR3nt: TGCAGTGCCGTTAGCGGGACCTACAATGAGCAGTTCTTC

v_gene: TRBV29-1
abundance: -
j_gene: TRBJ1-2
d_gene: TRBD1
CDR3aa: CSVDPREKGASYGYTF
CDR3nt: TGCAGCGTTGACCCCCGGGAGAAGGGGGCGAGCTATGGCTACACCTTC

v_gene: TRBV9
abundance: few
j_gene: TRBJ2-5
d_gene: TRBD2
CDR3aa: CASSLRLAGGEEAQYF
CDR3nt: TGTGCCAGCAGCCTCCGACTAGCGGGAGGCGAAGAGGCCCAGTACTTC

v_gene: TRBV28
abundance: many
j_gene: TRBJ2-1
d_gene: TRBD2
CDR3aa: CASSTGGAGSYNEQFF
CDR3nt: TGTGCCAGCAGTACGGGGGGGGCAGGCAGCTACAATGAGCAGTTCTTC

v_gene: TRBV7-3
abundance: many
j_gene: TRBJ2-3
d_gene: -
CDR3aa: CASSLTLAGGSTDTQYF
CDR3nt: TGTGCCAGCAGCTTAACGTTGGCAGGGGGGAGCACAGATACGCAGTATTTT

v_gene: TRBV6-9
abundance: -
j_gene: TRBJ2-3
d_gene: -
CDR3aa: CASSYSNSGTDTQYF
CDR3nt: TGTGCCAGCAGTTACTCGAACAGCGGCACAGATACGCAGTATTTT

v_gene: TRBV5-1
abundance: many
j_gene: TRBJ2-5
d_gene: TRBD1
CDR3aa: CASSSGQEETQYF
CDR3nt: TGCGCCAGCAGCTCGGGACAGGAAGAGACCCAGTACTTC

v_gene: TRBV7-9
abundance: many
j_gene: TRBJ2-2
d_gene: -
CDR3aa: CASSLETGELFF
CDR3nt: TGTGCCAGCAGCTTGGAGACCGGGGAGCTGTTTTTT

v_gene: TRBV30
abundance: many
j_gene: TRBJ1-4
d_gene: -
CDR3aa: CAWSVIWDEKLFF
CDR3nt: TGTGCCTGGAGTGTAATCTGGGATGAAAAACTGTTTTTT

v_gene: TRBV27
abundance: many
j_gene: TRBJ2-7
d_gene: TRBD1
CDR3aa: CASSLRTGGIYEQYF
CDR3nt: TGTGCCAGCAGTTTACGGACAGGGGGTATCTACGAGCAGTACTTC

v_gene: TRBV7-9
abundance: once
j_gene: TRBJ2-5
d_gene: -
CDR3aa: CASSDSTQETQYF
CDR3nt: TGTGCCAGCAGTGACAGCACCCAAGAGACCCAGTACTTC

v_gene: TRBV9
abundance: -
j_gene: TRBJ1-3
d_gene: -
CDR3aa: CASSVGAGDSGNTIYF
CDR3nt: TGTGCCAGCAGCGTAGGGGCAGGGGACTCTGGAAACACCATATATTTT

v_gene: TRBV11-2
abundance: few
j_gene: TRBJ2-2
d_gene: -
CDR3aa: CASSFMGGRGAGTGELFF
CDR3nt: TGTGCCAGCAGCTTCATGGGTGGCCGGGGGGCAGGCACCGGGGAGCTGTTTTTT

v_gene: TRBV19
abundance: -
j_gene: TRBJ2-6
d_gene: -
CDR3aa: CASSATDGANVLTF
CDR3nt: TGTGCCAGTAGTGCGACAGACGGGGCCAACGTCCTGACTTTC

v_gene: TRBV4-1
abundance: -
j_gene: TRBJ2-1
d_gene: -
CDR3aa: CASSQGLASSSPEQFF
CDR3nt: TGCGCCAGCAGCCAAGGTTTGGCTAGTTCCTCCCCCGAGCAGTTCTTC